These 29 T cell receptor beta chains were sequenced from one sample in a study of cytomegalovirus exposure and HLA in healthy donors. With 60 Vbeta and 13 Jbeta primers, the PCR was carried out. The table came from immunoSEQ multiplex PCR; TCRdb's copy has only in-frame clones and leaves some out. Of 160,000 or so clones listed, approximately 82% are singletons. Sequencing used PBMCs. The receptors here all came from a male donor in good health and CMV-seronegative.

The chain has TRBV7-9 and TRBJ2-7, with TRBD1 matching 9 bases. Germline V gene data show CDR1 as SEHNR and CDR2 as FQNEAQ (reference sequence). CDR3 size: 13 residues. J gave up 5 bases and V 5 bases, and 4 bases lay outside the gene matches. CDR3 DNA: TGTGCCAGCAGCCCACAGGGGGCCCACGAGCAGTACTTC. Translated: CASSPQGAHEQYF.

The rearrangement joins TRBV29-1 to TRBJ2-3, with no clear D. Germline V gives CDR1 SQVTM, CDR2 ANQGSEA. The CDR3 is made up of 12 amino acids. The V end was cut by 5 bases, the J end by 2 bases, with 8 bases between. The CDR3 region has the DNA TGCAGCGTTCGTCCCTTCACAGATACGCAGTATTTT. It codes for CSVRPFTDTQYF.

This chain links TRBV5-6 with TRBJ2-7; 8 bases align to TRBD1. CDR1 and CDR2 (germline): SGHDT, YYEEEE. The CDR3 extends over 15 amino acids. The V and J ends lost 2 bases and 3 bases, in that order; junction bases with no gene match: 7. Here the CDR3 reads CASSLPDRGGYEQYF. The CDR3 bases are TGTGCCAGCAGCTTACCAGACAGGGGAGGCTACGAGCAGTACTTC. Full variable domain (rest looked up from reference TRBV5-6 and TRBJ2-7): DAGVTQSPTHLIKTRGQQVTLRCSPKSGHDTVSWYQQALGQGPQFIFQYYEEEERQRGNFPDRFSGHQFPNYSSELNVNALLLGDSALYLCASSLPDRGGYEQYFGPGTRLTVT.

The chain couples TRBV28 to TRBJ1-2; 7 bases align to TRBD1. CDR3 length: 12 residues. V shed 10 bases and J 7 bases; nucleotides not matched to a gene: 9. The germline V gene has CDR1 MDHEN and CDR2 SYDVKM. Written as DNA, the CDR3 is TGTGCCACCAACGCAAGGGGGCCTGGCTACACCTTC. Amino acid sequence: CATNARGPGYTF.

The rearrangement links TRBV7-3 to TRBJ2-2; D is unclear. V lost 3 bases, J lost 4 bases, and 6 bases lay in between. Germline V lookup: CDR1 SGHTA, CDR2 FQGTGA. CDR3 length equals 13 residues. The CDR3: CASSFSGTGELFF. As DNA, the CDR3 is TGTGCCAGCAGCTTCAGTGGCACCGGGGAGCTGTTTTTT. Based on the CDR3 plus reference TRBV7-3 and TRBJ2-2, the full variable domain is GAGVSQTPSNKVTEKGKYVELRCDPISGHTALYWYRQSLGQGPEFLIYFQGTGAADDSGLPNDRFFAVRPEGSVSTLKIQRTERGDSAVYLCASSFSGTGELFFGEGSRLTVL.

CDR3 DNA: TGTGCCAGCAGCGTAGATGCTCGGGCGGGAGGCAACGAGCAGTACTTC. It codes for CASSVDARAGGNEQYF. The V gene is TRBV9, the J gene TRBJ2-7; 8 positions match TRBD2. This CDR3 region has 16 residues. Trimming cost V 0 bases and J 5 bases; bases outside gene matches: 10. Germline lookup yields CDR1 SGDLS and CDR2 YYNGEE. The full variable domain, in which reference TRBV9 and TRBJ2-7 provide the parts outside the CDR3, is DSGVTQTPKHLITATGQRVTLRCSPRSGDLSVYWYQQSLDQGLQFLIQYYNGEERAKGNILERFSAQQFPDLHSELNLSSLELGDSALYFCASSVDARAGGNEQYFGPGTRLTVT.

V is TRBV7-3 and J is TRBJ2-2, with 8 bases lining up with TRBD2. The CDR3 contains 18 residues. The V and J ends lost 0 bases and 5 bases, in that order; junction bases with no gene match: 11. Germline CDR1 reads SGHTA; CDR2 reads FQGTGA. The CDR3 region is CASSLTAGAGGFTGELFF. The CDR3 DNA sequence: TGTGCCAGCAGCTTAACTGCAGGTGCGGGGGGATTTACCGGGGAGCTGTTTTTT.

As DNA, the CDR3 is TGTGCCAGCAGCGTCGGGGGGGGGTCTGAGCAGTTCTTC. This encodes CASSVGGGSEQFF. This chain connects TRBV9 to TRBJ2-1; 8 bases fit TRBD2. Per germline, CDR1 SGDLS and CDR2 YYNGEE. This CDR3 comprises 13 residues. With V trimmed by 2 bases and J by 9 bases, 4 bases remained unmatched.

This clone was picked up a small number of times. The V and J genes are TRBV28 and TRBJ1-3, with D unclear. The CDR3 is 13 amino acids. Germline CDR1 and CDR2: MDHEN and SYDVKM. Trimming took off 6 bases at V and 3 bases at J, with 9 bases between the two ends. The CDR3 is CASSAHGGNTIYF. The DNA for the CDR3 is TGTGCCAGCAGCGCGCACGGTGGAAACACCATATATTTT.

V gene TRBV28 combines with J gene TRBJ2-3; 7 positions match TRBD2. Losses at the gene ends were 6 bases for V and 6 bases for J; bases not matched to a gene: 15. The V gene's germline CDR1 is MDHEN and CDR2 SYDVKM. CDR3 length equals 16 residues. The CDR3 is CASSPAAGSCGDTQYF. The CDR3 nucleotides are TGTGCCAGCAGCCCTGCAGCGGGATCATGCGGGGATACGCAGTATTTT. Combining the CDR3 with reference TRBV28 and TRBJ2-3 gives the whole variable domain DVKVTQSSRYLVKRTGEKVFLECVQDMDHENMFWYRQDPGLGLRLIYFSYDVKMKEKGDIPEGYSVSREKKERFSLILESASTNQTSMYLCASSPAAGSCGDTQYFGPGTRLTVL.

The chain recombines TRBV11-2 with TRBJ1-1; D ambiguous. Germline CDR1 SGHAT, CDR2 FQNNGV. The CDR3 spans 14 residues. V was pared by 5 bases and J by 0 bases, with 10 bases between. The CDR3 region has the DNA TGTGCCAGCAGCCCAACCACAGTGAACACTGAAGCTTTCTTT. This gives the protein CASSPTTVNTEAFF.

The chain employs TRBV7-3 and TRBJ2-1; 10 bases fit TRBD1. The length of the CDR3 is 15 residues. Looked up from germline, CDR1 is SGHTA and CDR2 is FQGTGA. V dropped 2 bases and J dropped 8; count of bases not matched to a gene: 6. The CDR3 loop is CASSLSGQGGYEQFF. The CDR3 DNA reads as TGTGCCAGCAGCTTATCTGGACAGGGGGGATATGAGCAGTTCTTC.

The chain combines TRBV7-2 with TRBJ2-2; D not certain. Between the trimmed V and J ends, which lost 2 bases and 6 bases, there was a span of 7 bases. The CDR3 contains 13 residues. Germline CDR1 and CDR2: SGHTA and FQGNSA. This chain's CDR3 is CASSLIRSGELFF. The CDR3 bases are TGTGCCAGCAGCTTAATTCGGTCCGGGGAGCTGTTTTTT.

The V and J genes are TRBV7-2 and TRBJ1-2; D is unresolved. The V gene's germline CDR1 is SGHTA and CDR2 FQGNSA. The V end lost 6 bases, the J end lost 5 bases, and 16 bases lay between the germline ends. CDR3 length: 14 amino acids. CDR3: CASRRTGLEYGYTF. CDR3 bases: TGTGCCAGCAGGAGAACGGGTTTAGAGTATGGCTACACCTTC.

The V gene is TRBV11-3, the J gene TRBJ2-1, with TRBD2 matching over 10 bases. With 4 bases clipped from V and 12 bases from J, the junction kept 12 bases outside the gene matches. The CDR3 runs to 15 residues. The germline CDR1 and CDR2 sequences are SGHNT and YENEEA. The CDR3: CASSSQREGLDGQFF. The DNA of the CDR3 is TGTGCCAGCAGCTCCCAGCGGGAGGGCTTGGATGGGCAGTTCTTC.

This chain connects TRBV7-9 to TRBJ2-3; 9 bases agree with TRBD2. The CDR3 is made up of 15 amino acids. Germline V lookup: CDR1 SEHNR, CDR2 FQNEAQ (reference sequence). J was trimmed by 6 bases and V by 5 bases; bases with no gene match: 9. CDR3 sequence reads: CASSLRGGADDTQYF. CDR3 DNA sequence: TGTGCCAGCAGCCTCCGCGGGGGGGCCGATGATACGCAGTATTTT.

There are a few counts of this clone. The chain employs TRBV19 and TRBJ2-1; D not resolved. The V end lost 3 bases, the J end lost 3 bases, and 9 bases lay between the germline ends. There are 14 residues in the CDR3. Per germline, CDR1 LNHDA and CDR2 SQIVND (reference sequence). The CDR3 region is CASSIAPSYNEQFF. The CDR3 bases are TGTGCCAGTAGTATCGCCCCCAGCTACAATGAGCAGTTCTTC.

Remarks on this clone: This CDR3 is also generated by other DNA sequences in the sample. The CDR3 DNA sequence: TGTGCCAGCAGTTACTCAATGGCGGGACGCCGCGAGCAGTACTTC. Protein: CASSYSMAGRREQYF. V gene TRBV6-5 combines with J gene TRBJ2-7; a weak D match, TRBD2 (6 bases). The V gene's germline CDR1 is MNHEY and CDR2 SVGAGI. V lost 0 bases, J lost 6 bases, and 15 bases lay in between. The CDR3 has 15 amino acids.

The CDR3 loop is CASSRSTGFQPQHF. CDR3 DNA sequence: TGTGCCAGCAGCAGATCGACAGGATTTCAGCCCCAGCATTTT. The rearrangement uses TRBV7-8 and TRBJ1-5; a weak D match, TRBD1 (6 bases). Trimming pared 5 bases from V and 6 bases from J, leaving 14 bases between. The CDR3 contains 14 residues. The germline CDR1 and CDR2 sequences are SGHVS and FQNEAQ.

The gene calls are TRBV28 and TRBJ2-2, with D perhaps matching TRBD2 (6 bases). V was clipped by 11 bases and J by 0 bases, with 16 bases between them. CDR1 and CDR2 (germline): MDHEN, SYDVKM. The CDR3 is 15 residues long. This CDR3 reads CAVHSGAANTGELFF. For the CDR3, the DNA is TGTGCCGTCCACTCGGGAGCAGCGAACACCGGGGAGCTGTTTTTT. Combining the CDR3 with reference TRBV28 and TRBJ2-2 gives the whole variable domain DVKVTQSSRYLVKRTGEKVFLECVQDMDHENMFWYRQDPGLGLRLIYFSYDVKMKEKGDIPEGYSVSREKKERFSLILESASTNQTSMYLCAVHSGAANTGELFFGEGSRLTVL.

About this clone: Mismatch with germline at one junction end may stem from a read error. V is TRBV5-1 and J is TRBJ1-1; tentatively, D is TRBD1 (5 bases). The CDR3 consists of 13 residues. Germline V CDR1 and CDR2: SGHRS, YFSETQ. CDR3 coding DNA: TGCGCCAGCAGCAACGCAGGGTCCACTGAAGCTTCCTTT. As protein: CASSNAGSTEASF.

The chain couples TRBV5-4 to TRBJ2-1, with D possibly matching TRBD2 (6 bases). Trimming removed 1 base at V and 7 bases at J, with 15 bases between. The germline V gene has CDR1 SGHNT and CDR2 YYREEE (reference sequence). The CDR3 loop spans 15 amino acids. CDR3 residues: CASSLTSNGGNEQFF. The DNA of the CDR3 is TGTGCCAGCAGCTTGACTAGCAACGGCGGGAATGAGCAGTTCTTC.

The chain uses TRBV7-8 and TRBJ1-1, with a possible D match to TRBD1 (5 bases). Germline V CDR1 and CDR2: SGHVS, FQNEAQ. The CDR3 consists of 13 residues. Trimming cost V 4 bases and J 4 bases, with 10 bases left between them. The CDR3 reads CASSSQGGTEAFF. CDR3 sequence (DNA): TGTGCCAGCAGCTCGCAGGGAGGCACTGAAGCTTTCTTT.

The count of this clone is one. The chain joins TRBV25-1 to TRBJ1-2; D is uncertain. The ends were cut back, 4 bases at V and 0 bases at J, with 21 bases in the middle. This CDR3 comprises 18 residues. Germline-derived CDR1 and CDR2 are MGHDK and SYGVNS. The CDR3 spells CASSAKLAGRTPNYGYTF. In nucleotides, the CDR3 is TGTGCCAGCAGTGCCAAACTGGCAGGACGGACTCCTAACTATGGCTACACCTTC.

This chain links TRBV7-9 with TRBJ1-5; D is possibly TRBD1 (5 bases). Per germline, CDR1 SEHNR and CDR2 FQNEAQ (reference sequence). This CDR3 has 13 amino acids. Trimming removed 5 bases at V and 13 bases at J, with 18 bases between. The CDR3 protein is CASSLGVGATQHF. CDR3 nucleotide sequence: TGTGCCAGCAGCCTAGGGGTAGGGGCGACACAGCATTTT.

The V call is TRBV2, the J call TRBJ2-3; D is ambiguous. Germline V gene lookup returns CDR1 SNHLY and CDR2 FYNNEI. The V end was cut by 6 bases, the J end by 2 bases, with 6 bases between. The CDR3 consists of 12 residues. The CDR3 coding sequence is TGTGCCAGCAGGAGGATCACAGATACGCAGTATTTT. Translation: CASRRITDTQYF.

This clone was detected a few times. This rearrangement joins TRBV6-6 to TRBJ2-7; D possibly corresponds to TRBD2 (7 bases). This CDR3 has 14 amino acids. V lost 5 bases to trimming and J lost 6 bases, with 17 bases between them. The germline V gene has CDR1 MNHNY and CDR2 SVGAGI (reference sequence). The CDR3 sequence: CASSAVGGGREQYF. The CDR3 DNA reads TGTGCCAGCAGTGCCGTGGGAGGGGGTCGCGAGCAGTACTTC.

The chain employs TRBV4-2 and TRBJ2-2, with D unclear. This CDR3 comprises 15 residues. With 1 base removed from V and 2 bases from J, the gap between germline ends came to 8 bases. Germline assignment: CDR1 LGHNA and CDR2 YNFKEQ. The DNA for the CDR3 is TGTGCCAGCAGCCAAGGAATCGGTAACACCGGGGAGCTGTTTTTT. This translates into CASSQGIGNTGELFF.

The V call is TRBV21-1, the J call TRBJ2-7; the table's TRBD1 call for D was not verified on the DNA. TRBV21-1 is a recognized pseudogene. The CDR3 contains 15 residues. CDR3 coding DNA: TGTGCCAGCAGCAAAGCGACAGGAGTTTCGTACGAGCAGTACTTC. It codes for CASSKATGVSYEQYF.